This T cell receptor beta chain is drawn from a study of blood T cells in healthy people across ages. The CDR3 is 12 amino acids. V was pared by 5 bases and J by 7 bases, with 11 bases between. With a J-beta primer mix and a sample-barcoded 5' primer, a second PCR ran 7 to 11 cycles. With 12 random nucleotides, a template-switch adaptor tagged each individual cDNA molecule. TCRdb re-derived calls from the 5' RACE reads in MiXCR, one entry per CDR3 protein. The sample has 600,000 to 900,000 distinct CDR3 sequences, roughly 24% seen once. The same sample was also studied in work on T cells of mothers and their children. From that study: Reads recorded for TCR beta CDR3 numbered over 9.5 million per mother and approximately 3.2 million per child. It was observed that no persistent microchimeric T cell clones could be detected.

The V and J genes are TRBV12-3 or TRBV12-4 and TRBJ1-2, with D unresolved. The sequenced material came from blood. The receptor was derived from a boy between 10 and 17 years old in good health. The CDR3 loop is CASSKSGLGYTF. The DNA of the CDR3 is TGTGCCAGCAGTAAGTCCGGGCTTGGCTACACCTTC.